This is a list of T cell receptor beta chains from one sample in a study of blood T cell repertoires in COVID-19. Method: immunoSEQ multiplex PCR; TCRdb's copy keeps in-frame clones and lacks some. The data show 110,000 or so clones, 77% seen once. The sample consisted of peripheral blood. Receptors were obtained from a human donor in a cohort sampled during active COVID-19. Each CDR3 is given with its conserved first and last residue. Fields, in order: J gene, V gene, D gene, clone size, CDR3 protein, CDR3 DNA. The D gene is left open where the match is weak. Clone size is given for some rows only: seen once, a few or many times, or a class if the clone is expanded.

>TRBJ1-2|TRBV6-5|TRBD1|-
CASSYDPGGPYGYTF
TGTGCCAGCAGTTACGACCCAGGGGGACCCTATGGCTACACCTTC
>TRBJ1-3|TRBV28|-|-
CASSPSGGPGNTIYF
TGTGCCAGCAGTCCTTCAGGAGGGCCGGGAAACACCATATATTTT
>TRBJ2-7|TRBV6-5|TRBD1|few
CASKDRGEQYF
TGTGCCAGCAAGGACAGGGGCGAGCAGTACTTC
>TRBJ2-7|TRBV9|TRBD1|few
CASSVRDRTYEQYF
TGTGCCAGCAGCGTCCGGGACAGGACCTACGAGCAGTACTTC
>TRBJ1-2|TRBV11-3|TRBD1|-
CASSSGTGEAFYGYTF
TGTGCCAGCAGCTCGGGGACAGGGGAAGCGTTCTATGGCTACACCTTC
>TRBJ2-7|TRBV12-3/TRBV12-4|-|-
CASSLADTYEQYF
TGTGCCAGCAGTTTAGCGGACACTTACGAGCAGTACTTC
>TRBJ2-7|TRBV4-1|-|-
CASSQWEAKGAYEQYF
TGCGCCAGCAGCCAATGGGAGGCAAAGGGCGCGTACGAGCAGTACTTC
>TRBJ2-7|TRBV9|TRBD1|-
CASSEGQRYEQYF
TGTGCCAGCAGCGAGGGACAGCGATACGAGCAGTACTTC
>TRBJ2-7|TRBV19|-|once
CASSIGFGVSYEQYF
TGTGCCAGTAGTATAGGCTTCGGGGTTTCCTACGAGCAGTACTTC
>TRBJ1-1|TRBV6-6|-|-
CASSYLREGFTEAFF
TGTGCCAGCAGTTACCTGAGGGAGGGTTTCACTGAAGCTTTCTTT
>TRBJ2-5|TRBV19|TRBD2|-
CASSSLTSGAQETQYF
TGTGCCAGTAGTTCCTTGACTAGCGGGGCACAAGAGACCCAGTACTTC
>TRBJ2-7|TRBV7-9|-|-
CASSSLVVSSYEQYF
TGTGCCAGCAGCTCACTAGTAGTCAGCTCCTACGAGCAGTACTTC
>TRBJ1-4|TRBV14|-|-
CASSQEGRKLFF
TGTGCCAGCAGCCAAGAGGGGCGAAAACTGTTTTTT
>TRBJ2-7|TRBV7-9|-|-
CASSGLTGTEQYF
TGTGCCAGCAGCGGACTGACAGGCACCGAGCAGTACTTC
>TRBJ2-1|TRBV6-2/TRBV6-3|TRBD1|-
CASSYDPGQGVSYNEQFF
TGTGCCAGCAGTTACGATCCGGGACAGGGGGTTTCCTACAATGAGCAGTTCTTC
>TRBJ2-7|TRBV5-1|-|few
CASSLSVPGVLPYEQYF
TGCGCCAGCAGCTTGAGTGTGCCCGGGGTTCTCCCCTACGAGCAGTACTTC
>TRBJ2-7|TRBV6-2/TRBV6-3|TRBD2|-
CASSYSSGLAVYEQYF
TGTGCCAGCAGTTATTCGTCGGGACTAGCGGTTTACGAGCAGTACTTC
>TRBJ1-1|TRBV5-5|-|few
CASTEDAHTEAFF
TGTGCCAGCACGGAGGATGCTCACACTGAAGCTTTCTTT
>TRBJ1-5|TRBV28|-|-
CASRPDRYSNQPQHF
TGTGCCAGCAGGCCAGACAGGTATAGCAATCAGCCCCAGCATTTT
>TRBJ1-1|TRBV23-1|TRBD1|-
CASLSRGYTEAFF
TGCGCCAGCTTAAGCAGGGGGTACACTGAAGCTTTCTTT
>TRBJ2-7|TRBV13|-|-
CASSSTDSTYEQYF
TGTGCCAGCAGCTCAACGGACTCTACCTACGAGCAGTACTTC
>TRBJ2-7|TRBV28|TRBD1|-
CASSYPTGGVGDEQYF
TGTGCCAGCAGTTACCCGACAGGGGGCGTAGGCGACGAGCAGTACTTC
>TRBJ1-3|TRBV13|-|once
CASRGAGNTIYF
TGTGCCAGCCGGGGGGCTGGAAACACCATATATTTT
>TRBJ2-5|TRBV11-2|-|-
CASSAADREETQYF
TGTGCCAGCAGCGCGGCCGACAGAGAAGAGACCCAGTACTTC
>TRBJ2-3|TRBV27|TRBD1|-
CASSTIRDRGRDTQYF
TGTGCCAGCAGTACTATCCGGGACAGGGGACGCGATACGCAGTATTTT
>TRBJ2-1|TRBV11-3|-|few
CASSLRDNEQFF
TGTGCCAGCAGCTTGAGGGACAATGAGCAGTTCTTC
>TRBJ2-7|TRBV6-1|-|-
CASSEAPRYEQYF
TGTGCCAGCAGTGAAGCTCCCAGGTACGAGCAGTACTTC
>TRBJ1-2|TRBV5-5|TRBD1|few
CASSLGQVTSGYTF
TGTGCCAGCAGCCTGGGACAGGTAACTTCAGGCTACACCTTC
>TRBJ1-1|TRBV13|-|-
CASSAFTSVTEAFF
TGTGCCAGCAGCGCCTTTACAAGTGTCACTGAAGCTTTCTTT
>TRBJ2-2|TRBV19|-|-
CASSTPTGNTGELFF
TGTGCCAGTAGTACCCCGACAGGGAACACCGGGGAGCTGTTTTTT
>TRBJ2-7|TRBV7-6|-|-
CASSSEMEGAGEQYF
TGTGCCAGCAGCTCAGAAATGGAGGGGGCCGGCGAGCAGTACTTC
>TRBJ2-1|TRBV9|-|once
CASSITDYNEQFF
TGTGCCAGCAGCATAACTGATTACAATGAGCAGTTCTTC
>TRBJ1-3|TRBV5-6|-|-
CASSFEENGNTIYF
TGTGCCAGCAGCTTTGAAGAGAACGGAAACACCATATATTTT
>TRBJ2-5|TRBV18|TRBD1|-
CASSPAGTGQGTQYF
TGTGCCAGCTCACCAGCCGGGACAGGCCAGGGGACCCAGTACTTC
>TRBJ1-5|TRBV7-3|-|few
CASSRTQNSTYSNQPQHF
TGTGCCAGCAGCCGAACACAGAACTCAACTTATAGCAATCAGCCCCAGCATTTT
>TRBJ1-2|TRBV5-5|-|-
CASSVTIGGNGYTF
TGTGCCAGCAGCGTTACGATTGGAGGGAATGGCTACACCTTC
>TRBJ2-7|TRBV28|TRBD2|-
CASSPSGTLYEQYF
TGTGCCAGCAGTCCTAGCGGGACTTTATACGAGCAGTACTTC
>TRBJ1-3|TRBV9|-|-
CASSDPERHTGIYF
TGTGCCAGCAGCGACCCCGAACGTCATACGGGCATATATTTT
>TRBJ1-2|TRBV27|-|-
CASSLRAGYGYTF
TGTGCCAGCAGTTTACGAGCAGGATATGGCTACACCTTC
>TRBJ2-7|TRBV7-2|TRBD2|once
CASSLVLAGDYEQYF
TGTGCCAGCAGCTTAGTATTGGCGGGAGACTACGAGCAGTACTTC